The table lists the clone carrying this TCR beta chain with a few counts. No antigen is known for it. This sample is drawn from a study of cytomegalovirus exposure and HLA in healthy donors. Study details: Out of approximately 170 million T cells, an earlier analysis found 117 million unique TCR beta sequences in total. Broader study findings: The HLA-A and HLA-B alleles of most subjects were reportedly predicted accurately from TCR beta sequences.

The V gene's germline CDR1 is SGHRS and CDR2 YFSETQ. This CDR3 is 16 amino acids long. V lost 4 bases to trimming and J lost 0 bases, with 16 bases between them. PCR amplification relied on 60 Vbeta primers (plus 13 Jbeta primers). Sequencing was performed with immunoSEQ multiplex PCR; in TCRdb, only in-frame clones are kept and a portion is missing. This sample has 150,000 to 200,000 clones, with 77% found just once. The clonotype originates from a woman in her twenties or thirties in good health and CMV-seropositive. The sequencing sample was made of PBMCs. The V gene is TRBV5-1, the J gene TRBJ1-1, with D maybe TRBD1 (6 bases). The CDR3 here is CASSPRNRDLNTEAFF. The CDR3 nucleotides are TGCGCCAGCAGCCCGAGGAACAGGGACCTGAACACTGAAGCTTTCTTT.